Included here is one TCR beta chain sequence, with context. This specimen belongs to a study of shared clonotypes between healthy human individuals. Trimming at V came to 5 bases and at J to 6 bases, leaving 6 bases not matched to a gene. Per germline, CDR1 SGHTA and CDR2 FQGTGA. The CDR3 length is 15 residues. Data came from immunoSEQ multiplex PCR; TCRdb stores just in-frame clones and leaves some out. The sample records over a million clones, approximately 80% being singletons. J is TRBJ2-1 and V is TRBV7-3; 11 nucleotides line up with TRBD2. The sequencing input was memory CD4+ T cells from PBMCs. Subset indicated: CD45RA-negative fraction. The origin of this receptor is a young man in good health. Some clones in this sample may be carry-over from other donors' samples. CDR3 sequence: CASSPLAGVSNEQFF. The CDR3 coding sequence is TGTGCCAGCAGCCCACTAGCGGGAGTTAGCAATGAGCAGTTCTTC.